This paragraph reports one T cell receptor (beta chain). The source of the sample is a study of blood T cell repertoires in COVID-19. Study-wide background: Some COVID-19 samples were acute and others convalescent; all came from the United States, Italy and Spain. Nucleic acid was either cDNA or gDNA, and it came from T cells, B-cell-depleted T cells, or PBMCs.

The V and J ends lost 0 bases and 5 bases, in that order; junction bases with no gene match: 9. CDR1 and CDR2 (germline): MNHEY, SVGAGI. CDR3 length equals 16 residues. Authors' analysis steps: Estimates of nucleated cell counts were drawn from the amplification of reference gene primers. Here immunoSEQ multiplex PCR was the method, and the copy in TCRdb shows in-frame clones only, minus some. That table is the source of V, J and clone size, and D and trimming were worked out from the DNA. The table lists around 100,000 clones, around 87% of them singletons. Specimen: peripheral blood. V gene TRBV6-5 combines with J gene TRBJ1-2; 7 nucleotides line up with TRBD1. The origin of this receptor is a middle-aged man with acute or convalescent COVID-19. In DNA, the CDR3 is TGTGCCAGCAGTTACTCGGGGACAGAAAGTCATTATGGCTACACCTTC. Its protein is CASSYSGTESHYGYTF.